There are a few counts of the clone carrying this T cell receptor (beta chain). The antigen is not known. The sample comes from a study of response to subunit inactivated influenza vaccine. A single record per CDR3 protein comes from TCRdb applying MiXCR to the RT-PCR reads. The data show more than 550,000 distinct CDR3 sequences, about 12% seen once. Study observations and caveats: The authors suggested that every seasonal influenza vaccination recruits few new T cells.

CDR1 is DFQATT, CDR2 SNEGSKA, per germline (reference sequence). The CDR3 contains 17 residues. V lost 4 bases to trimming and J lost 2 bases; unmatched junction nucleotides: 12. This receptor was obtained from a man in his fifties who received an inactivated influenza vaccine. The source was PBMCs from blood, collected on the day of vaccination. V and J are TRBV20-1 and TRBJ2-1, with 9 bases that match TRBD2. CDR3 in DNA: TGCAGTGCTACCCCCCTGGGGAGCGGGAGGACCTACAATGAGCAGTTCTTC. Protein: CSATPLGSGRTYNEQFF.